The present T cell receptor (beta chain) was sequenced within a study of blood T cell repertoires in COVID-19. Some clones are missing from TCRdb's copy, which holds only in-frame ones; the method was immunoSEQ multiplex PCR. The table records under 250,000 clones, approximately 86% of them present only once. With V trimmed by 2 bases and J by 5 bases, 5 bases remained unmatched. Per germline, CDR1 MNHEY and CDR2 SVGEGT. This CDR3 contains 15 residues. V is TRBV6-2 or TRBV6-3 and J is TRBJ2-1, with 8 bases lining up with TRBD2. The sequenced sample consisted of peripheral blood. The clonotype comes from a woman aged 60 to 75 who had recovered from COVID-19. CDR3 amino acids: CASSYARGGDNEQFF. In DNA form, the CDR3 reads TGTGCCAGCAGTTACGCTCGGGGGGGGGACAATGAGCAGTTCTTC.